The 26 T cell receptor beta chains given below trace back to one sample, sequenced in a study of blood T cell repertoires in COVID-19. Measured with immunoSEQ multiplex PCR; TCRdb has only the in-frame clones, and not every one. The sample contains more than 200,000 clones, 88% of which appear only once. The sequenced sample consisted of peripheral blood. The origin of the receptors is a woman in her twenties or thirties with COVID-19, enrolled during active disease.

The chain links TRBV3-1 (or the pseudogene TRBV3-2) to TRBJ1-3, with a weak D call TRBD1 (6 bases). The ends were cut back, 0 bases at V and 5 bases at J, with 17 bases in the middle. In germline, CDR1 is LGHDT, CDR2 YNNKEL (reference sequence). CDR3 size: 17 residues. For the CDR3, the DNA is TGTGCCAGCAGCCAAGATTCCAGGGGCAGGGACAGAAACACCATATATTTT. Protein sequence: CASSQDSRGRDRNTIYF.

Regarding this clone: Compared with germline, one end of the junction differs, possibly owing to a read error. The chain couples TRBV6-5 to TRBJ1-2; unclear D gene. Germline CDR1 is MNHEY and CDR2 is SVGAGI. The CDR3 totals 11 residues. The CDR3 DNA reads as TGTGCCTGCAGCTCTAACTATGGCTACACCTTC. Translation: CACSSNYGYTF.

This chain uses TRBV4-3 with TRBJ2-1, with 7 bases identical to TRBD1. This CDR3 has 17 residues. The germline gives CDR1 LGHNA, CDR2 YSLEER. Losses at the gene ends were 0 bases for V and 6 bases for J; bases not matched to a gene: 11. The CDR3 region is CASSQDQDRALSNEQFF. The CDR3 DNA sequence: TGCGCCAGCAGCCAAGACCAAGACAGGGCATTGAGCAATGAGCAGTTCTTC.

This sequence joins TRBV5-1 and TRBJ1-3; possible D gene TRBD1, 6 bases. The germline V gene encodes CDR1 SGHRS and CDR2 YFSETQ. The CDR3 loop spans 14 amino acids. Between the trimmed V and J ends, which lost 4 bases and 4 bases, there was a span of 12 bases. The CDR3 region is CASSQDSWGNTIYF. DNA for the CDR3: TGCGCCAGCAGCCAGGACAGCTGGGGAAACACCATATATTTT. Based on the CDR3 plus reference TRBV5-1 and TRBJ1-3, the full variable domain is KAGVTQTPRYLIKTRGQQVTLSCSPISGHRSVSWYQQTPGQGLQFLFEYFSETQRNKGNFPGRFSGRQFSNSRSEMNVSTLELGDSALYLCASSQDSWGNTIYFGEGSWLTVV.

The CDR3 spells CASSLAGATYNEQFF. CDR3 DNA: TGTGCCAGCAGCTTAGCGGGAGCCACCTACAATGAGCAGTTCTTC. This chain connects TRBV5-6 to TRBJ2-1, with 8 bases fitting TRBD2. V dropped 2 bases and J dropped 2; count of bases not matched to a gene: 3. The CDR3 totals 15 residues. The V gene's germline CDR1 is SGHDT and CDR2 YYEEEE.

The chain joins TRBV6-5 to TRBJ2-1, with 7 bases identical to TRBD2. The CDR3 extends over 15 amino acids. V shed 6 bases and J 0 bases; nucleotides not matched to a gene: 5. Germline V CDR1 and CDR2: MNHEY, SVGAGI. The chain's CDR3 is CASSGRSGSYNEQFF. The CDR3 DNA is TGTGCCAGCAGCGGGAGGTCAGGCTCCTACAATGAGCAGTTCTTC.

V usage is TRBV7-9 and J usage is TRBJ2-2; D not resolved. V was pared by 4 bases and J by 3 bases, with 6 bases between. The CDR3 consists of 13 residues. CDR1 is SEHNR and CDR2 is FQNEAQ in the germline V gene (reference sequence). The chain's CDR3 is CASSWQDTGELFF. CDR3 nucleotides: TGTGCCAGCAGCTGGCAGGACACCGGGGAGCTGTTTTTT.

CDR3 in amino acids: CASSPLASGANVLTF. Here the CDR3 DNA reads TGTGCCAGCAGCCCCCTAGCTTCCGGGGCCAACGTCCTGACTTTC. The chain is built from TRBV11-2 and TRBJ2-6, with D tentatively TRBD2 (5 bases). The CDR3 extends over 15 amino acids. Trimming removed 5 bases at V and 4 bases at J, with 12 bases between. CDR1 SGHAT and CDR2 FQNNGV come from the germline V gene.

V is TRBV11-2 and J is TRBJ1-1, with 8 nucleotides matching TRBD1. The ends lost 3 bases at V and 6 bases at J; junction bases unmatched: 6. CDR1 is SGHAT and CDR2 is FQNNGV in the germline V gene. This CDR3 spans 14 amino acids. The CDR3 spells CASSFRQGNAEAFF. The CDR3 nucleotides read TGTGCCAGCAGCTTCCGACAGGGGAATGCTGAAGCTTTCTTT.

The chain carries TRBV19 and TRBJ2-5; 9 bases match TRBD1. Trimming removed 9 bases from V and 5 bases from J; junction bases left unmatched: 16. Germline-derived CDR1 and CDR2 are LNHDA and SQIVND (reference sequence). The CDR3 is 16 residues long. CDR3 sequence: CASRRDRARPWETQYF. DNA of the CDR3: TGTGCCAGCCGCCGGGACAGGGCCCGCCCCTGGGAGACCCAGTACTTC.

The chain recombines TRBV24-1 with TRBJ2-1; TRBD2 aligns across 11 bases. Germline V gene lookup returns CDR1 KGHDR and CDR2 SFDVKD. The CDR3 is made up of 16 amino acids. J lost 6 bases, V lost 4 bases, and 7 bases had no gene match. The CDR3 here is CATSDPVGTSGNEQFF. DNA for the CDR3: TGTGCCACCAGTGACCCCGTAGGGACTAGCGGCAATGAGCAGTTCTTC.

This chain connects TRBV2 to TRBJ2-5; a weak D match, TRBD1 (5 bases). Germline V CDR1 and CDR2: SNHLY, FYNNEI. CDR3 length: 14 residues. Trimming shortened V by 3 bases and J by 7 bases, and 15 bases separated the two germline ends. The CDR3 DNA is TGTGCCAGCAGTGATGCGAGCGTAAGGGGGACCCAGTACTTC. Residues: CASSDASVRGTQYF.

The chain is built from TRBV6-2 or TRBV6-3 and TRBJ2-7, with D possibly matching TRBD2 (7 bases). The CDR3 sequence is 14 residues long. The germline CDR1 and CDR2 sequences are MNHEY and SVGEGT. The V end was cut by 2 bases, the J end by 3 bases, with 11 bases between. CDR3: CASSYMGGRYEQYV. CDR3 DNA sequence: TGTGCCAGCAGTTACATGGGGGGGCGCTACGAGCAGTACGTC.

The chain recombines TRBV19 with TRBJ2-1; the match to TRBD1 covers 8 bases. The J segment lost 8 bases and the V segment lost 7 bases, leaving 13 bases of the junction unmatched. CDR1 is LNHDA and CDR2 is SQIVND in the germline V gene (reference sequence). There are 15 residues in the CDR3. The CDR3 spells CASTQMDRAGYEQFF. CDR3 in DNA: TGTGCCAGTACCCAGATGGACAGGGCGGGATATGAGCAGTTCTTC.

This clone was seen a single time. The rearrangement joins TRBV9 to TRBJ1-5; TRBD1 aligns across 10 bases. Germline loops: CDR1 SGDLS, CDR2 YYNGEE. V lost 2 bases, J lost 6 bases, and 2 bases stayed unmatched. The CDR3 is 14 amino acids. The DNA for the CDR3 is TGTGCCAGCAGCGTCGGACAGGGGGGTCAGCCCCAGCATTTT. Protein product: CASSVGQGGQPQHF.

The rearrangement links TRBV3-1 (or the pseudogene TRBV3-2) to TRBJ1-1, with TRBD1 identical over 9 bases. Germline V lookup: CDR1 LGHDT, CDR2 YNNKEL (reference sequence). V trimming: 4 bases; J trimming: 3 bases; junction bases outside the gene matches: 6. The CDR3 is made up of 15 amino acids. Here the CDR3 DNA reads TGTGCCAGCAGCCGAGGGACAGGGCGCTACACTGAAGCTTTCTTT. Protein: CASSRGTGRYTEAFF.

This rearrangement joins TRBV24-1 to TRBJ2-6, with 7 bases identical to TRBD1. Unmatched junction bases numbered 4, after V lost 3 bases and J lost 0 bases. CDR3 length: 17 residues. Looked up from germline, CDR1 is KGHDR and CDR2 is SFDVKD. CDR3 bases: TGTGCCACCAGTGATGGACAGGCCGTCTCTGGGGCCAACGTCCTGACTTTC. It specifies CATSDGQAVSGANVLTF.

The V call is TRBV6-5, the J call TRBJ2-7; 9 bases match TRBD1. The CDR3 runs to 15 residues. Germline-derived CDR1 and CDR2 are MNHEY and SVGAGI. V lost 4 bases and J lost 7; bases outside the gene matches: 11. This CDR3 reads CASSWTGVGHHEQYV. The DNA for the CDR3 is TGTGCCAGCAGTTGGACAGGGGTTGGGCATCATGAGCAGTACGTC.

The genes are TRBV11-1 and TRBJ2-3; D may be TRBD2 (7 bases). The CDR3 is 13 amino acids. V lost 4 bases to trimming and J lost 4 bases, with 9 bases between them. The V gene's germline CDR1 is SGHAT and CDR2 FQDESV (reference sequence). The CDR3 sequence: CASSWGGADTQYF. CDR3 in DNA: TGTGCCAGCAGCTGGGGGGGCGCAGATACGCAGTATTTT.

The chain links TRBV6-2 or TRBV6-3 to TRBJ2-3; D is possibly TRBD2 (6 bases). Germline V lookup: CDR1 MNHEY, CDR2 SVGEGT. Trimming took 6 bases from V and 0 from J, leaving 22 bases between them. The CDR3 extends over 18 amino acids. The CDR3 is CASSANILAHYSTDTQYF. In DNA form, the CDR3 reads TGTGCCAGCAGCGCCAATATACTAGCCCATTATAGCACAGATACGCAGTATTTT.

This chain connects TRBV19 to TRBJ1-6, with D possibly being TRBD1 (6 bases). The V gene lost 5 bases and the J gene lost 7 bases, with 15 bases spanning the gap. The germline V gene has CDR1 LNHDA and CDR2 SQIVND (reference sequence). The length of the CDR3 is 15 residues. The CDR3 sequence: CASSGTGWLNSPLHF. DNA for the CDR3: TGTGCCAGTAGTGGTACAGGGTGGTTAAATTCACCCCTCCACTTT.

The chain employs TRBV10-3 and TRBJ2-1; 9 bases match TRBD1. Germline V gene sequence: CDR1 ENHRY, CDR2 SYGVKD. The CDR3 spans 13 residues. V gave up 3 bases and J gave up 10 bases; unmatched junction bases: 4. For the CDR3, the DNA is TGTGCCATCAGTGAAACAGGGGGCGGCGAGCAGTTCTTC. Amino acids: CAISETGGGEQFF.

The chain links TRBV12-3 or TRBV12-4 to TRBJ1-1; no clear D. Trimming shortened V by 6 bases and J by 7 bases, and 12 bases separated the two germline ends. The CDR3 runs 12 residues. The CDR3 spells CASSQRVVEAFF. The CDR3 nucleotides are TGTGCCAGCAGCCAGAGGGTAGTTGAAGCTTTCTTT.

The rearrangement joins TRBV2 to TRBJ2-2; TRBD1 is a possible D gene (5 bases). Germline V CDR1 and CDR2: SNHLY, FYNNEI. CDR3 length: 13 residues. The germline V and J ends were trimmed by 6 bases and 3 bases, with 8 bases remaining between them. The CDR3, as DNA: TGTGCCAGCAGGGCACAGGACACCGGGGAGCTGTTTTTT. Amino acid sequence: CASRAQDTGELFF.

This chain links TRBV5-1 with TRBJ1-3, with 7 bases lining up with TRBD1. The V gene's germline CDR1 is SGHRS and CDR2 YFSETQ. Unmatched junction bases numbered 3, after V lost 0 bases and J lost 0 bases. This CDR3 spans 16 amino acids. CDR3 coding DNA: TGCGCCAGCAGCTTGGGACAGGGAACCTCTGGAAACACCATATATTTT. The encoded protein is CASSLGQGTSGNTIYF.

The gene calls are TRBV10-2 and TRBJ2-2; 7 bases align to TRBD2. Germline V lookup: CDR1 WSHSY, CDR2 SAAADI. CDR3 length: 13 amino acids. Trimming at V came to 7 bases and at J to 6 bases, leaving 5 bases not matched to a gene. CDR3 coding DNA: TGCGCCAGCATGGGTAGCGGGTCCGGGGAGCTGTTTTTT. This gives the protein CASMGSGSGELFF.